A selection of T cell receptor beta chains follows, all from one sample in a study of brain T cells in children with intractable seizures. Clones were read by immunoSEQ multiplex PCR, and TCRdb kept only the in-frame ones, dropping some. The profile shows some 62,000 clones, about 96% of them singletons. The sequenced sample was peripheral blood, obtained at surgery. The receptors derive from a boy under two years old with focal cortical dysplasia and intractable seizures. Both conserved end residues are part of each CDR3. D genes are given only for firm matches. Clone size is given for some rows only: seen once, a few or many times, or a class if the clone is expanded.

clone size: NA; D gene: NA; J gene: TRBJ2-2; V gene: TRBV13; CDR3 protein: CASSPAAGLNTGELFF; CDR3 DNA: TGTGCCAGCAGCCCCGCCGCGGGGCTGAACACCGGGGAGCTGTTTTTT
clone size: NA; D gene: NA; J gene: TRBJ2-7; V gene: TRBV20-1; CDR3 protein: CSARNTDEQYF; CDR3 DNA: TGCAGTGCTAGAAACACGGACGAGCAGTACTTC
clone size: NA; D gene: TRBD2; J gene: TRBJ2-3; V gene: TRBV19; CDR3 protein: CASSIRAGGTDTQYF; CDR3 DNA: TGTGCCAGTAGTATTAGGGCGGGAGGCACAGATACGCAGTATTTT
clone size: NA; D gene: NA; J gene: TRBJ2-7; V gene: TRBV3-1/TRBV3-2; CDR3 protein: CASSLRWEQYF; CDR3 DNA: TGTGCCAGCAGCCTCAGGTGGGAGCAGTACTTC
clone size: NA; D gene: TRBD1; J gene: TRBJ1-2; V gene: TRBV28; CDR3 protein: CASSLWTGVGYGYTF; CDR3 DNA: TGTGCCAGCAGTTTATGGACAGGGGTAGGGTATGGCTACACCTTC
clone size: NA; D gene: NA; J gene: TRBJ1-5; V gene: TRBV24-1; CDR3 protein: CATSETRDFNSNQPQHF; CDR3 DNA: TGTGCCACCAGTGAAACCCGGGACTTTAATAGCAATCAGCCCCAGCATTTT
clone size: few; D gene: TRBD2; J gene: TRBJ2-7; V gene: TRBV28; CDR3 protein: CASSLRTSSYEQYF; CDR3 DNA: TGTGCCAGCAGTCTAAGGACTAGTAGCTACGAGCAGTACTTC
clone size: NA; D gene: NA; J gene: TRBJ2-7; V gene: TRBV27; CDR3 protein: CASNSRNRAYEQYF; CDR3 DNA: TGTGCCAGCAATTCCAGGAACAGGGCCTACGAGCAGTACTTC
clone size: NA; D gene: NA; J gene: TRBJ1-4; V gene: TRBV7-2; CDR3 protein: CASSQRLSGGTEKLFF; CDR3 DNA: TGTGCCAGCAGCCAAAGGTTATCTGGGGGGACTGAAAAACTGTTTTTT
clone size: NA; D gene: TRBD2; J gene: TRBJ2-1; V gene: TRBV7-2; CDR3 protein: CASSLRLAGGNEQFF; CDR3 DNA: TGTGCCAGCAGCTTAAGGCTAGCGGGGGGCAATGAGCAGTTCTTC
clone size: NA; D gene: TRBD2; J gene: TRBJ2-7; V gene: TRBV28; CDR3 protein: CASSLRSSGTHEQYF; CDR3 DNA: TGTGCCAGCAGTTTAAGGTCTAGCGGGACCCACGAGCAGTACTTC
clone size: NA; D gene: NA; J gene: TRBJ1-2; V gene: TRBV28; CDR3 protein: CASSYRTYGYTF; CDR3 DNA: TGTGCCAGCAGTTACCGGACCTACGGCTACACCTTC
clone size: NA; D gene: NA; J gene: TRBJ2-1; V gene: TRBV19; CDR3 protein: CASSIAVSSYNEQFF; CDR3 DNA: TGTGCCAGTAGTATAGCAGTGAGCTCCTACAATGAGCAGTTCTTC
clone size: NA; D gene: NA; J gene: TRBJ1-4; V gene: TRBV19; CDR3 protein: CASSIRGTNEKLFF; CDR3 DNA: TGTGCCAGTAGTATCCGGGGAACTAATGAAAAACTGTTTTTT
clone size: NA; D gene: NA; J gene: TRBJ2-1; V gene: TRBV5-1; CDR3 protein: CASSSDYHNEQFF; CDR3 DNA: TGCGCCAGCAGCTCCGACTACCACAATGAGCAGTTCTTC
clone size: NA; D gene: NA; J gene: TRBJ1-2; V gene: TRBV5-1; CDR3 protein: CASSFYRDTNSGYGYTF; CDR3 DNA: TGCGCCAGCAGCTTTTACCGGGACACTAACTCAGGCTATGGCTACACCTTC
clone size: NA; D gene: TRBD1; J gene: TRBJ2-7; V gene: TRBV25-1; CDR3 protein: CASSEAGTGVYEQYF; CDR3 DNA: TGTGCCAGCAGTGAAGCGGGGACAGGGGTCTACGAGCAGTACTTC
clone size: NA; D gene: NA; J gene: TRBJ2-5; V gene: TRBV5-6; CDR3 protein: CASSSGVRKGQETQYF; CDR3 DNA: TGTGCCAGCAGCTCCGGGGTGCGCAAGGGTCAAGAGACCCAGTACTTC
clone size: once; D gene: NA; J gene: TRBJ2-5; V gene: TRBV4-2; CDR3 protein: CASSQEGSGYQETQYF; CDR3 DNA: TGTGCCAGCAGCCAAGAGGGGTCCGGGTACCAAGAGACCCAGTACTTC
clone size: NA; D gene: NA; J gene: TRBJ2-5; V gene: TRBV7-6; CDR3 protein: CASSRQGYETQYF; CDR3 DNA: TGTGCCAGCAGCCGGCAGGGTTACGAGACCCAGTACTTC
clone size: NA; D gene: NA; J gene: TRBJ2-1; V gene: TRBV6-4; CDR3 protein: CASSVVPSSNEQFF; CDR3 DNA: TGTGCCAGCAGTGTAGTCCCTAGTAGTAATGAGCAGTTCTTC
clone size: once; D gene: NA; J gene: TRBJ2-3; V gene: TRBV4-3; CDR3 protein: CASSQDPTASTDTQYF; CDR3 DNA: TGCGCCAGCAGCCAAGATCCAACGGCTAGCACAGATACGCAGTATTTT
clone size: NA; D gene: NA; J gene: TRBJ1-1; V gene: TRBV19; CDR3 protein: CASRWALSGTEAFF; CDR3 DNA: TGTGCCAGTAGATGGGCTTTGAGTGGCACTGAAGCTTTCTTT
clone size: once; D gene: NA; J gene: TRBJ1-4; V gene: TRBV4-3; CDR3 protein: CASSPDTPDIRGGGEKLFF; CDR3 DNA: TGCGCCAGCAGCCCAGACACCCCGGACATCAGGGGCGGCGGTGAAAAACTGTTTTTT
clone size: NA; D gene: NA; J gene: TRBJ2-3; V gene: TRBV7-2; CDR3 protein: CASREGAVNADTQYF; CDR3 DNA: TGTGCCAGCAGGGAGGGAGCGGTCAATGCGGATACGCAGTATTTT
clone size: NA; D gene: NA; J gene: TRBJ1-2; V gene: TRBV6-5; CDR3 protein: CASSSGGGYTF; CDR3 DNA: TGTGCCAGCAGTTCCGGTGGGGGCTACACCTTC
clone size: NA; D gene: TRBD2; J gene: TRBJ2-2; V gene: TRBV4-1; CDR3 protein: CASSQPSGGSGELFF; CDR3 DNA: TGCGCCAGCAGCCAACCTAGCGGGGGTTCCGGGGAGCTGTTTTTT
clone size: NA; D gene: TRBD1; J gene: TRBJ1-2; V gene: TRBV27; CDR3 protein: CASSYSGGNYGYTF; CDR3 DNA: TGTGCCAGCAGTTATTCAGGGGGCAACTATGGCTACACCTTC
clone size: NA; D gene: TRBD1; J gene: TRBJ1-2; V gene: TRBV7-2; CDR3 protein: CASSFSGQGSGYTF; CDR3 DNA: TGTGCCAGCAGCTTCTCCGGACAGGGCTCTGGCTACACCTTC
clone size: NA; D gene: NA; J gene: TRBJ1-1; V gene: TRBV10-3; CDR3 protein: CAISEQAGVPGSNTEAFF; CDR3 DNA: TGTGCCATCAGTGAACAAGCGGGGGTCCCCGGTAGCAACACTGAAGCTTTCTTT
clone size: NA; D gene: NA; J gene: TRBJ2-5; V gene: TRBV29-1; CDR3 protein: CSGPRLARRRWETQYF; CDR3 DNA: TGCAGCGGCCCTAGGCTAGCGCGGAGGCGGTGGGAGACCCAGTACTTC
clone size: NA; D gene: NA; J gene: TRBJ1-4; V gene: TRBV28; CDR3 protein: CASSSPDKKLFF; CDR3 DNA: TGTGCCAGCAGTTCCCCCGACAAAAAACTGTTTTTT
clone size: NA; D gene: TRBD1; J gene: TRBJ1-3; V gene: TRBV28; CDR3 protein: CASSFPTGTADAGGNTIYF; CDR3 DNA: TGTGCCAGCAGTTTCCCCACCGGGACAGCGGACGCGGGGGGAAACACCATATATTTT
clone size: NA; D gene: NA; J gene: TRBJ1-5; V gene: TRBV28; CDR3 protein: CASSLGGSNQPQHF; CDR3 DNA: TGTGCCAGCAGTTTAGGGGGCAGCAATCAGCCCCAGCATTTT
clone size: once; D gene: TRBD1; J gene: TRBJ1-1; V gene: TRBV29-1; CDR3 protein: CSASTGGNTEAFF; CDR3 DNA: TGCAGCGCTTCGACAGGGGGGAACACTGAAGCTTTCTTT
clone size: NA; D gene: NA; J gene: TRBJ2-2; V gene: TRBV7-9; CDR3 protein: CASSLWSSGVELFF; CDR3 DNA: TGTGCCAGCAGCTTATGGTCCTCCGGGGTGGAGCTGTTTTTT
clone size: NA; D gene: NA; J gene: TRBJ2-2; V gene: TRBV5-5; CDR3 protein: CASSLASAGELFF; CDR3 DNA: TGTGCCAGCAGCTTGGCCTCGGCCGGGGAGCTGTTTTTT
clone size: once; D gene: NA; J gene: TRBJ1-2; V gene: TRBV4-2; CDR3 protein: CASSQDRNRNYGYTF; CDR3 DNA: TGTGCCAGCAGCCAAGATCGGAACCGGAACTATGGCTACACCTTC
clone size: NA; D gene: NA; J gene: TRBJ1-3; V gene: TRBV20-1; CDR3 protein: CSASGRAAGNTIYF; CDR3 DNA: TGCAGTGCTAGTGGCAGGGCTGCTGGAAACACCATATATTTT
clone size: once; D gene: NA; J gene: TRBJ1-3; V gene: TRBV3-1/TRBV3-2; CDR3 protein: CASSQYGAGGAFGNTIYF; CDR3 DNA: TGTGCCAGCAGCCAATACGGGGCCGGGGGCGCGTTTGGAAACACCATATATTTT
clone size: NA; D gene: NA; J gene: TRBJ1-3; V gene: TRBV9; CDR3 protein: CASSVTGSGNTIYF; CDR3 DNA: TGTGCCAGCAGCGTTACAGGTTCTGGAAACACCATATATTTT